The clone carrying this TCR beta chain was seen ten or more times. J lost 5 bases, V lost 3 bases, and 1 base had no gene match. The CDR3 runs to 14 residues. The diagnostic basis comprised clinical symptoms, serum thyroxine and TRAb, thyroid ultrasound and orbital computed tomography. The sample is drawn from a study of T cells in Graves' hyperthyroidism and ophthalmopathy. It was RNA transcripts that yielded the amplified TCR beta CDR3 regions. The HTBI primer set served for first-round RT-PCR of the TCR CDR3. TCRdb reanalysed the multiplex PCR reads using MiXCR and keeps one entry per CDR3 protein. The sample contains roughly 740,000 distinct CDR3 sequences, about a sixth of which appear only once.

The sample was blood. This clonotype was obtained from a young man with Graves' hyperthyroidism. The V and J genes are TRBV12-3 or TRBV12-4 and TRBJ1-1; 12 bases map to TRBD1. The CDR3 sequence is CASSLGQGATEAFF. The CDR3 DNA is TGTGCCAGCAGTTTGGGACAGGGGGCAACTGAAGCTTTCTTT.